The clone carrying this T cell receptor (beta chain) turned up a few times. Its antigen is as yet unknown. The data were obtained in a study of identical twins. Notes on the study in general: There were fewer insertions in abundant cord blood beta clonotypes, but memory repertoires showed no such pattern.

Each CDR3 protein gets one entry after TCRdb re-called the 5' RACE reads with MiXCR. The table shows some 690,000 distinct CDR3 sequences, with 21% occurring only once. V was cut by 5 bases and J by 3 bases, with 14 bases left in between. The germline V gene has CDR1 SGHTA and CDR2 FQGNSA. The CDR3 is 14 amino acids. These data are also associated with another study on T cells expressing NK-cell markers.

This rearrangement joins TRBV7-2 to TRBJ2-7; D not certain. Source material: PBMCs. This receptor was obtained from a woman under 30 in good health. CDR3 sequence reads: CASSTLRVGYEQYF. The CDR3 coding sequence is TGTGCCAGCAGCACCCTAAGGGTTGGCTACGAGCAGTACTTC.